This T cell receptor (beta chain) is drawn from a study of blood T cell repertoires in COVID-19. Across the whole study: Specimens from acute and convalescent COVID-19 originated in the United States, Italy and Spain. Nucleic acid was either cDNA or gDNA, and it came from T cells, B-cell-depleted T cells, or PBMCs.

Cohorts were determined from participant-reported clinical history. Method: immunoSEQ multiplex PCR; TCRdb's copy keeps in-frame clones and lacks some. The data contain about 500,000 clones, about 90% of them singletons. The J segment lost 5 bases and the V segment lost 7 bases, leaving 15 bases of the junction unmatched. The germline CDR1 and CDR2 sequences are MDHEN and SYDVKM. The length of the CDR3 is 16 residues. The sequencing sample was made of PBMCs or T cells enriched from blood (not recorded which). The rearrangement joins TRBV28 to TRBJ1-1, with 8 bases lining up with TRBD1. The clonotype comes from a woman between 18 and 30 years old who had recovered from COVID-19. Written as DNA, the CDR3 is TGTGCCAGCACGAGAGACAGGGGAAGATTAGCGACTGAAGCTTTCTTT. Its translation is CASTRDRGRLATEAFF.